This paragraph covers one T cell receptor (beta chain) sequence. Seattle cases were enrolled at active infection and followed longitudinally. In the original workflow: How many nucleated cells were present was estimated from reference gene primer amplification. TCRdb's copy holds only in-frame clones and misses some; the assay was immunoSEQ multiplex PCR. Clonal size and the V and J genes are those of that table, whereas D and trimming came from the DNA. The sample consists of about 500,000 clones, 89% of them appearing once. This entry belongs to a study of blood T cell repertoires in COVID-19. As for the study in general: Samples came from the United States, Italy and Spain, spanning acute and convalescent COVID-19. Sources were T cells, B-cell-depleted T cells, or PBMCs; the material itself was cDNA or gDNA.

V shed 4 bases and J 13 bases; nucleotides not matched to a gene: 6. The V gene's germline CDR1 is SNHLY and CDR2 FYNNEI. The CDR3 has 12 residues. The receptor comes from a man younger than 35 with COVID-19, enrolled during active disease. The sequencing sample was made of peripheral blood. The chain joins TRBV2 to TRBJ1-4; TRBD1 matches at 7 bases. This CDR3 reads CASSGYRQGLFF. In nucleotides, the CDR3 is TGTGCCAGCAGTGGGTATCGACAGGGACTGTTTTTT.